This entry describes one TCR beta chain. The data were taken from a study of Tregs in tolerant kidney transplant recipients. CDR3 length: 14 residues. Germline CDR1 and CDR2: SGHAT and FQNNGV. Trimming removed 0 bases at V and 0 bases at J, with 6 bases between. TCRdb's copy holds only in-frame clones and misses some; the assay was immunoSEQ multiplex PCR. The sample yields around 98,000 clones, under 95% seen once. The chain is built from TRBV11-2 and TRBJ2-7, with D perhaps matching TRBD2 (6 bases). The material was CD4+ T cells from blood, obtained before the transplant. This TCR was recovered from a human donor who received a combined kidney and bone marrow transplant. Written as DNA, the CDR3 is TGTGCCAGCAGCTTAGACGGGAGCTCCTACGAGCAGTACTTC. Protein sequence: CASSLDGSSYEQYF.